The 8 T cell receptor beta chains below all came from one sample that was sequenced in a study of blood T cell repertoires in COVID-19. Assay: immunoSEQ multiplex PCR; the TCRdb copy retains only in-frame clones and omits some. The sample includes some 120,000 clones, about 85% of them seen just once. Material for sequencing was peripheral blood. All receptors come from a man in his 60s with acute or convalescent COVID-19.

The chain uses TRBV11-2 and TRBJ2-7; no clear D gene. Germline V gene sequence: CDR1 SGHAT, CDR2 FQNNGV. The CDR3 is made up of 12 amino acids. The V and J ends lost 5 bases and 0 bases respectively, with 5 bases between them. The CDR3 region is CASSINSYEQYF. DNA for the CDR3: TGTGCCAGCAGCATCAACTCCTACGAGCAGTACTTC.

The sample holds one count of this clone. The chain couples TRBV29-1 to TRBJ1-2, with 7 bases aligning to TRBD1. This CDR3 region has 12 residues. The germline CDR1 and CDR2 sequences are SQVTM and ANQGSEA. The junction had 9 bases not matched to a gene; V was cut back by 6 bases and J by 8 bases. CDR3 sequence (DNA): TGCAGCGTGGTCGAGGGGGCAAGGGGCTACACCTTC. Amino acid sequence: CSVVEGARGYTF. Based on the CDR3 plus reference TRBV29-1 and TRBJ1-2, the full variable domain is SAVISQKPSRDICQRGTSLTIQCQVDSQVTMMFWYRQQPGQSLTLIATANQGSEATYESGFVIDKFPISRPNLTFSTLTVSNMSPEDSSIYLCSVVEGARGYTFGSGTRLTVV.

The chain has TRBV29-1 and TRBJ1-2, with D perhaps matching TRBD1 (6 bases). V was cut by 7 bases and J by 8 bases, with 17 bases left in between. The CDR3 is made up of 12 amino acids. Looked up from germline, CDR1 is SQVTM and CDR2 is ANQGSEA. The CDR3 DNA follows: TGCAGCGCTGCCTCGACAGGTAGAGGCTACACCTTC. Amino acids: CSAASTGRGYTF.

The chain joins TRBV12-3 or TRBV12-4 to TRBJ2-7; D not resolved. Trimming took off 2 bases at V and 3 bases at J, with 5 bases between the two ends. This CDR3 is built from 12 residues. Here the CDR3 reads CASSLSIYEQYF. The CDR3, as DNA: TGTGCCAGCAGTTTAAGCATCTACGAGCAGTACTTC.

This clone was found once. The chain has TRBV24-1 and TRBJ1-2; TRBD1 matches 11 bases. From germline, CDR1 is KGHDR and CDR2 SFDVKD. Trimming removed 4 bases from V and 4 bases from J; junction bases left unmatched: 13. CDR3 size: 18 residues. The CDR3 loop reads CATSDLGQGGGITYGYTF. The DNA for the CDR3 is TGTGCCACCAGTGACCTGGGACAGGGGGGTGGTATTACCTATGGCTACACCTTC.

To note about this clone: Within the sample, other DNA sequences also encode this same CDR3. The rearrangement links TRBV28 to TRBJ2-7, with 7 bases matching TRBD1. CDR3 length equals 14 residues. Germline V gene sequence: CDR1 MDHEN, CDR2 SYDVKM. V lost 3 bases, J lost 4 bases, and 6 bases stayed unmatched. This chain's CDR3 is CASSFSSRGYEQYF. The CDR3 nucleotides read TGTGCCAGCAGTTTCTCTAGCAGGGGGTACGAGCAGTACTTC.

This clone turned up a few times. This chain joins TRBV14 and TRBJ2-7; a weak D match, TRBD2 (6 bases). Looked up from germline, CDR1 is SGHDN and CDR2 is FVKESK. The CDR3 is made up of 16 amino acids. Trimming left V 4 bases short and J 5 bases short, with 21 bases between. The CDR3 DNA reads TGTGCCAGCAGCCTCCTTGGGACTGCCCGCTTCCACGAGCAGTACTTC. It is translated as CASSLLGTARFHEQYF. The full variable domain, rest sourced from reference TRBV14 and TRBJ2-7, is EAGVTQFPSHSVIEKGQTVTLRCDPISGHDNLYWYRRVMGKEIKFLLHFVKESKQDESGMPNNRFLAERTGGTYSTLKVQPAELEDSGVYFCASSLLGTARFHEQYFGPGTRLTVT.

The J gene is TRBJ2-7, the V gene TRBV18, with D maybe TRBD1 (6 bases). Trimming left V 2 bases short and J 3 bases short, with 8 bases between. The V gene's germline CDR1 is KGHSH and CDR2 LQKENI. This CDR3 contains 13 residues. The CDR3 DNA reads TGTGCCAGCTCACCAGGACAGAGCTACGAGCAGTACTTC. Translated, it gives CASSPGQSYEQYF. Looking up the rest from reference TRBV18 and TRBJ2-7 gives the full variable domain: NAGVMQNPRHLVRRRGQEARLRCSPMKGHSHVYWYRQLPEEGLKFMVYLQKENIIDESGMPKERFSAEFPKEGPSILRIQQVVRGDSAAYFCASSPGQSYEQYFGPGTRLTVT.